The rows below give T cell receptor beta chains drawn from one sample of a study of blood T cell repertoires in COVID-19. Method: immunoSEQ multiplex PCR; TCRdb's copy keeps in-frame clones and lacks some. The table includes approximately 220,000 clones, about 88% detected once. What was sequenced was PBMCs or T cells enriched from blood (not recorded which). Receptors originate from a woman aged 25-40 years who had recovered from COVID-19. CDR3s include the opening cysteine and the closing phenylalanine or tryptophan. Fields, in order: V gene, J gene, CDR3 length, D gene, clone size, CDR3 protein, CDR3 DNA. D genes are given only for firm matches. Part of the rows lack a size; the others show once, few, many or a class for expanded clones.

v_gene: TRBV7-2
j_gene: TRBJ1-2
len: 14
d_gene: TRBD1
abundance: -
CDR3aa: CASSLPGGVYGYTF
CDR3nt: TGTGCCAGCAGCTTACCAGGGGGTGTCTATGGCTACACCTTC

v_gene: TRBV5-1
j_gene: TRBJ2-3
len: 15
d_gene: -
abundance: -
CDR3aa: CASSFTAGQGDTQYF
CDR3nt: TGCGCCAGCAGCTTCACAGCGGGGCAGGGGGATACGCAGTATTTT

v_gene: TRBV29-1
j_gene: TRBJ1-1
len: 15
d_gene: -
abundance: -
CDR3aa: CSVEGGESLGTEAFF
CDR3nt: TGCAGCGTAGAAGGGGGAGAAAGTTTGGGTACTGAAGCTTTCTTT

v_gene: TRBV29-1
j_gene: TRBJ2-3
len: 15
d_gene: TRBD2
abundance: -
CDR3aa: CSVLGTSGTTDTQYF
CDR3nt: TGCAGCGTTCTCGGGACTAGCGGGACCACAGATACGCAGTATTTT

v_gene: TRBV3-1/TRBV3-2
j_gene: TRBJ2-5
len: 15
d_gene: -
abundance: many
CDR3aa: CASSQQGGFIETQYF
CDR3nt: TGTGCCAGCAGCCAACAGGGGGGATTCATCGAGACCCAGTACTTC

v_gene: TRBV7-2
j_gene: TRBJ1-6
len: 15
d_gene: TRBD1
abundance: -
CDR3aa: CASSLDRGGNSPLHF
CDR3nt: TGTGCCAGCAGCTTAGACAGGGGAGGAAATTCACCCCTCCACTTT

v_gene: TRBV10-3
j_gene: TRBJ2-2
len: 15
d_gene: -
abundance: -
CDR3aa: CAIRPGVHDTGELFF
CDR3nt: TGTGCCATCAGACCGGGGGTACACGACACCGGGGAGCTGTTTTTT

v_gene: TRBV29-1
j_gene: TRBJ2-7
len: 13
d_gene: -
abundance: few
CDR3aa: CSVTETAAYEQYF
CDR3nt: TGCAGCGTTACCGAGACAGCTGCTTACGAGCAGTACTTC

v_gene: TRBV9
j_gene: TRBJ2-4
len: 16
d_gene: TRBD1
abundance: -
CDR3aa: CASSVGQGRAKNIQYF
CDR3nt: TGTGCCAGCAGCGTAGGACAGGGTCGGGCCAAAAACATTCAGTACTTC

v_gene: TRBV5-5
j_gene: TRBJ1-2
len: 17
d_gene: TRBD1
abundance: -
CDR3aa: CASKVRTGPSPEYGYTF
CDR3nt: TGTGCCAGCAAGGTACGGACAGGACCCTCCCCGGAATATGGCTACACCTTC

v_gene: TRBV11-3
j_gene: TRBJ1-1
len: 13
d_gene: -
abundance: -
CDR3aa: CASSLDLTAEAFF
CDR3nt: TGTGCCAGCAGCTTAGATCTGACTGCAGAAGCTTTCTTT

v_gene: TRBV10-3
j_gene: TRBJ1-2
len: 17
d_gene: -
abundance: -
CDR3aa: CAISESVTGNTNYGYTF
CDR3nt: TGTGCCATCAGTGAGTCGGTTACAGGGAACACTAACTATGGCTACACCTTC

v_gene: TRBV27
j_gene: TRBJ2-7
len: 16
d_gene: -
abundance: -
CDR3aa: CASSLSIEGSSYEQYF
CDR3nt: TGTGCCAGCAGTTTATCGATTGAGGGTAGCTCCTACGAGCAGTACTTC

v_gene: TRBV7-6
j_gene: TRBJ2-5
len: 16
d_gene: TRBD2
abundance: -
CDR3aa: CASSRSGGSMQETQYF
CDR3nt: TGTGCCAGCAGCCGAAGCGGGGGGTCGATGCAAGAGACCCAGTACTTC

v_gene: TRBV2
j_gene: TRBJ1-1
len: 14
d_gene: -
abundance: few
CDR3aa: CASSPMGLGTEAFF
CDR3nt: TGTGCCAGCAGCCCTATGGGGCTGGGCACTGAAGCTTTCTTT

v_gene: TRBV2
j_gene: TRBJ2-3
len: 14
d_gene: TRBD1
abundance: -
CDR3aa: CASSGQGGADTQYF
CDR3nt: TGTGCCAGCAGCGGACAGGGGGGGGCAGATACGCAGTATTTT

v_gene: TRBV7-2
j_gene: TRBJ2-2
len: 16
d_gene: TRBD2
abundance: -
CDR3aa: CASSSASGGPTGELFF
CDR3nt: TGTGCCAGCAGCTCCGCCAGCGGGGGCCCCACCGGGGAGCTGTTTTTT

v_gene: TRBV4-3
j_gene: TRBJ1-5
len: 15
d_gene: -
abundance: -
CDR3aa: CASSQGRGGDQPQHF
CDR3nt: TGCGCCAGCAGCCAAGGAAGGGGGGGCGATCAGCCCCAGCATTTT

v_gene: TRBV4-3
j_gene: TRBJ1-2
len: 14
d_gene: -
abundance: -
CDR3aa: CASSQYSANYGYTF
CDR3nt: TGCGCCAGCAGCCAATACAGTGCTAACTATGGCTACACCTTC

v_gene: TRBV2
j_gene: TRBJ1-2
len: 15
d_gene: TRBD1
abundance: -
CDR3aa: CASSERTGGLEGYTF
CDR3nt: TGTGCCAGCAGTGAACGGACAGGGGGCTTGGAGGGCTACACCTTC

v_gene: TRBV12-3/TRBV12-4
j_gene: TRBJ1-1
len: 13
d_gene: -
abundance: -
CDR3aa: CASSLRGKVEAFF
CDR3nt: TGTGCCAGCAGTTTACGGGGGAAGGTTGAAGCTTTCTTT

v_gene: TRBV7-2
j_gene: TRBJ2-5
len: 16
d_gene: TRBD2
abundance: -
CDR3aa: CASSRGTSGGGETQYF
CDR3nt: TGTGCCAGCAGCCGCGGGACTAGCGGGGGCGGGGAGACCCAGTACTTC

v_gene: TRBV18
j_gene: TRBJ2-3
len: 16
d_gene: TRBD1
abundance: -
CDR3aa: CASSPQGQGAADTQYF
CDR3nt: TGTGCCAGCTCACCACAGGGGCAGGGGGCGGCAGATACGCAGTATTTT

v_gene: TRBV25-1
j_gene: TRBJ2-1
len: 15
d_gene: TRBD1
abundance: -
CDR3aa: CASSEGTGGYNEQFF
CDR3nt: TGTGCCAGCAGTGAAGGGACAGGGGGATACAATGAGCAGTTCTTC

v_gene: TRBV7-9
j_gene: TRBJ2-3
len: 19
d_gene: TRBD2
abundance: -
CDR3aa: CASSFRFRTSGENTDTQYF
CDR3nt: TGTGCCAGCAGCTTTAGGTTTAGGACTAGCGGGGAAAATACAGATACGCAGTATTTT

v_gene: TRBV4-3
j_gene: TRBJ2-1
len: 17
d_gene: TRBD1
abundance: -
CDR3aa: CASSLHVPRQGSNEQFF
CDR3nt: TGCGCCAGCAGCCTCCACGTACCCCGACAGGGAAGTAATGAGCAGTTCTTC

v_gene: TRBV11-1
j_gene: TRBJ1-1
len: 14
d_gene: TRBD1
abundance: -
CDR3aa: CASSRDRGSTEAFF
CDR3nt: TGTGCCAGCAGCCGGGACAGGGGTTCAACTGAAGCTTTCTTT

v_gene: TRBV13
j_gene: TRBJ1-2
len: 13
d_gene: -
abundance: -
CDR3aa: CASSSQSYYGYTF
CDR3nt: TGTGCCAGCAGTTCACAGAGTTACTATGGCTACACCTTC

v_gene: TRBV11-2
j_gene: TRBJ2-1
len: 16
d_gene: TRBD2
abundance: once
CDR3aa: CASSLFGGGGHNEQFF
CDR3nt: TGTGCCAGCAGCTTATTTGGGGGGGGTGGCCACAATGAGCAGTTCTTC

v_gene: TRBV9
j_gene: TRBJ1-5
len: 14
d_gene: -
abundance: -
CDR3aa: CASSVEGDNQPQHF
CDR3nt: TGTGCCAGCAGCGTCGAGGGAGACAATCAGCCCCAGCATTTT

v_gene: TRBV7-9
j_gene: TRBJ2-1
len: 11
d_gene: -
abundance: -
CDR3aa: CASSKALEQFF
CDR3nt: TGTGCCAGCTCCAAAGCATTAGAGCAGTTCTTC

v_gene: TRBV27
j_gene: TRBJ1-6
len: 15
d_gene: -
abundance: once
CDR3aa: CASSYRPSYDSPLHF
CDR3nt: TGTGCCAGCAGTTATCGCCCTAGTTACGATTCACCCCTCCACTTT

v_gene: TRBV7-8
j_gene: TRBJ2-2
len: 16
d_gene: -
abundance: -
CDR3aa: CASLGGQAMNTGELFF
CDR3nt: TGTGCCAGCTTAGGCGGGCAGGCGATGAACACCGGGGAGCTGTTTTTT

v_gene: TRBV7-6
j_gene: TRBJ2-7
len: 15
d_gene: TRBD1
abundance: -
CDR3aa: CASSPTTGGGYEQYF
CDR3nt: TGTGCCAGCAGCCCAACGACAGGGGGCGGGTACGAGCAGTACTTC

v_gene: TRBV19
j_gene: TRBJ1-3
len: 17
d_gene: TRBD1
abundance: -
CDR3aa: CASSPGTGRLSGNTIYF
CDR3nt: TGTGCCAGTAGTCCCGGGACAGGGAGGCTCTCTGGAAACACCATATATTTT

v_gene: TRBV27
j_gene: TRBJ1-4
len: 15
d_gene: -
abundance: -
CDR3aa: CASSYQTGSNEKLFF
CDR3nt: TGTGCCAGCAGTTACCAGACGGGATCTAATGAAAAACTGTTTTTT

v_gene: TRBV2
j_gene: TRBJ2-1
len: 16
d_gene: TRBD2
abundance: -
CDR3aa: CASTMNPGLAGGEQFF
CDR3nt: TGTGCCAGCACCATGAACCCGGGACTAGCGGGGGGTGAGCAGTTCTTC

v_gene: TRBV19
j_gene: TRBJ2-1
len: 15
d_gene: TRBD2
abundance: -
CDR3aa: CASSRTSGGAHEQFF
CDR3nt: TGTGCCAGTAGTAGGACTAGCGGGGGGGCGCATGAGCAGTTCTTC

v_gene: TRBV7-2
j_gene: TRBJ2-5
len: 14
d_gene: TRBD2
abundance: -
CDR3aa: CASSYGGGMETQYF
CDR3nt: TGTGCCAGCAGTTACGGCGGGGGGATGGAGACCCAGTACTTC

v_gene: TRBV6-5
j_gene: TRBJ1-1
len: 13
d_gene: -
abundance: -
CDR3aa: CASSYSSLTEAFF
CDR3nt: TGTGCCAGCAGTTACTCGAGCTTGACTGAAGCTTTCTTT

v_gene: TRBV9
j_gene: TRBJ1-2
len: 13
d_gene: TRBD1
abundance: -
CDR3aa: CASSRGQVYGYTF
CDR3nt: TGTGCCAGCAGCCGGGGACAGGTATACGGCTACACCTTC

v_gene: TRBV6-2/TRBV6-3
j_gene: TRBJ2-7
len: 15
d_gene: TRBD1
abundance: -
CDR3aa: CASSSHGTGDYEQYF
CDR3nt: TGTGCCAGCAGTTCCCACGGGACAGGAGACTACGAGCAGTACTTC

v_gene: TRBV9
j_gene: TRBJ2-1
len: 14
d_gene: TRBD2
abundance: once
CDR3aa: CASSAGTNYNEQFF
CDR3nt: TGTGCCAGCAGCGCCGGGACTAACTACAATGAGCAGTTCTTC

v_gene: TRBV4-3
j_gene: TRBJ1-2
len: 15
d_gene: -
abundance: -
CDR3aa: CASSQALQDFYGYTF
CDR3nt: TGCGCCAGCAGCCAAGCGCTTCAGGACTTCTATGGCTACACCTTC

v_gene: TRBV19
j_gene: TRBJ1-2
len: 12
d_gene: -
abundance: once
CDR3aa: CASSWTDHGYTF
CDR3nt: TGTGCCAGTAGTTGGACAGACCATGGCTACACCTTC

v_gene: TRBV15
j_gene: TRBJ2-5
len: 20
d_gene: TRBD2
abundance: once
CDR3aa: CATSGGQGLTSGGASETQYF
CDR3nt: TGTGCCACCAGCGGAGGACAGGGATTGACTAGCGGGGGGGCCTCTGAGACCCAGTACTTC

v_gene: TRBV10-2
j_gene: TRBJ2-3
len: 16
d_gene: TRBD2
abundance: -
CDR3aa: CASSESRLAGGDTQYF
CDR3nt: TGCGCCAGCAGTGAGTCGAGGCTAGCGGGGGGTGATACGCAGTATTTT

v_gene: TRBV18
j_gene: TRBJ2-5
len: 15
d_gene: -
abundance: -
CDR3aa: CASSPLRGAGETQYF
CDR3nt: TGTGCCAGCTCCCCACTCCGGGGGGCGGGGGAGACCCAGTACTTC

v_gene: TRBV7-3
j_gene: TRBJ2-7
len: 13
d_gene: TRBD2
abundance: -
CDR3aa: CASSPDRGDEQYF
CDR3nt: TGTGCCAGCAGCCCAGACCGGGGGGACGAGCAGTACTTC

v_gene: TRBV15
j_gene: TRBJ2-3
len: 17
d_gene: -
abundance: -
CDR3aa: CATSRAREAGLRDTQYF
CDR3nt: TGTGCCACCAGCAGAGCCAGGGAGGCGGGGCTCAGAGATACGCAGTATTTT

v_gene: TRBV9
j_gene: TRBJ1-6
len: 14
d_gene: -
abundance: -
CDR3aa: CASSPSLDNSPLHF
CDR3nt: TGTGCCAGCAGCCCGAGTCTTGATAATTCACCCCTCCACTTT

v_gene: TRBV7-2
j_gene: TRBJ2-3
len: 14
d_gene: TRBD1
abundance: -
CDR3aa: CASSDNRGRDTQYF
CDR3nt: TGTGCCAGCAGTGATAACAGGGGGCGAGATACGCAGTATTTT

v_gene: TRBV3-1/TRBV3-2
j_gene: TRBJ2-5
len: 16
d_gene: -
abundance: -
CDR3aa: CASSRRGEAAGETQYF
CDR3nt: TGTGCCAGCAGCCGTCGTGGGGAGGCAGCGGGAGAGACCCAGTACTTC